This TCR beta chain was recovered during a study of CD8+CD57+ T cells in acquired aplastic anemia. Study information: Isolated CD4+ and CD8+ cells, once sorted, yielded DNA averaging about 3.1 ug.

Sequencing was done on patients that had shown CD8+CD57+ cell expansion by flow cytometry. Patients had undergone no therapy by the time their blood was sampled. Germline V gene sequence: CDR1 SQVTM, CDR2 ANQGSEA. The CDR3 spans 15 residues. With 2 bases removed from V and 0 bases from J, the gap between germline ends came to 12 bases. The template for TCR beta VDJ and CDR3 sequence profiling was genomic DNA. TCRdb used MiXCR to reprocess the reads, holding one entry per CDR3 protein. Of 75,000 to 80,000 distinct CDR3 sequences listed, about 70% were seen once; the top ten hold about 82%. The chain uses TRBV29-1 and TRBJ2-3, with D possibly matching TRBD2 (5 bases). This TCR came from a human donor with aplastic anemia. The sample was sorted CD4+, CD8+, or CD8+CD57+ T cells (not recorded which) from PBMCs. The chain's CDR3 is CSVEPRESSTDTQYF. CDR3 in DNA: TGCAGCGTTGAACCTCGGGAATCTAGCACAGATACGCAGTATTTT.